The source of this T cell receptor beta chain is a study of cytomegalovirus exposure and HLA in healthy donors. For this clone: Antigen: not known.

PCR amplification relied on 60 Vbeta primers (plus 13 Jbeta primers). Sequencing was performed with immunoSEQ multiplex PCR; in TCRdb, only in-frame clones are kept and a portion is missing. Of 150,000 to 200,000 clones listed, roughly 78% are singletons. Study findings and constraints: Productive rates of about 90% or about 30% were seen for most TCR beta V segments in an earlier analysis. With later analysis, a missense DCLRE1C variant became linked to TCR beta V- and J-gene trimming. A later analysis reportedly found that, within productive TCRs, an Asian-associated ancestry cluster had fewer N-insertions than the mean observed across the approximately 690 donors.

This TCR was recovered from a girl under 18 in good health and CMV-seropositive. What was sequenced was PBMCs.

The CDR3 spells CASSVFPTGGGQPQHF. As DNA, the CDR3 is TGTGCCAGCAGTGTATTCCCGACAGGGGGCGGTCAGCCCCAGCATTTT. The chain joins TRBV2 to TRBJ1-5; TRBD1 matches 10 bases. The V gene end was trimmed by 4 bases and the J gene end by 6 bases; junction bases not matched to a gene: 9. This CDR3 spans 16 amino acids. Germline values: CDR1 SNHLY, CDR2 FYNNEI.